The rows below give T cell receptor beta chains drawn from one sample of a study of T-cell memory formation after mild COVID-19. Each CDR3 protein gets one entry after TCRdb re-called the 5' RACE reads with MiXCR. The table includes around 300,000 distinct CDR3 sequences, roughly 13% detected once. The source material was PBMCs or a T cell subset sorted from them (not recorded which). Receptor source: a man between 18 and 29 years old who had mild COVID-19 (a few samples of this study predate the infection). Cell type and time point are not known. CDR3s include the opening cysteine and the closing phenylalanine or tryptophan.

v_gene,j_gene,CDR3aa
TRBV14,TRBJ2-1,CASSQGVLEQFF
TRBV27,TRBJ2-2,CASSLGLRGGELFF
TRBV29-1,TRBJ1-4,CSVSGQATNEKLFF
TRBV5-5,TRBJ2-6,CASSPDGLRSSGANVLTF
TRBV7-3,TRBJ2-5,CASSPFSSNGETQYF
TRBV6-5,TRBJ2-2,CASREGITGELFF
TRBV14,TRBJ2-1,CASSRQADSLSGGEQFF
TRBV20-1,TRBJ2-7,CSARSVQSRTLAYEQYF
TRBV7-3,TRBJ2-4,CASSPRQGLENIQYF
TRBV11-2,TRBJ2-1,CASSLGRADYHEQFF
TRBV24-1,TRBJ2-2,CATSDRTGAAGELFF
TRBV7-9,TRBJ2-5,CASSSGMFQETQYF
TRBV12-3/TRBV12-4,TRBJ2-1,CASSFGQENNEQFF
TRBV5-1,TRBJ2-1,CASSLRPLDSSIYNEQFF
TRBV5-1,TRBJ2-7,CASSYRPRTSGSSIAYEQYF
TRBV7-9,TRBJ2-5,CASSFYGGTRGEGQYF
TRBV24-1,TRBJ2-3,CATSELVKRNYTDTQYF
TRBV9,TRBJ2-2,CASSVQGAAGELFF
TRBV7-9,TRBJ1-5,CASSPRGTGMPQPQHF
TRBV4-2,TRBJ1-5,CASSQEWDRAVNQPQHF
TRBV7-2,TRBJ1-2,CASSLTGVNYGYTF
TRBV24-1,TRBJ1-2,CATSDPGTGNGYTF
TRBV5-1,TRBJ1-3,CASSWGGRPDSGNTIYF
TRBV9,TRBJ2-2,CASSLLGGWSGTGELFF
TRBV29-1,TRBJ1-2,CSSWNPGLSGYTF
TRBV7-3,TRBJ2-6,CASSPTTGANVLTF
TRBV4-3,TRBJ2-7,CASSQVLGAAEQYF
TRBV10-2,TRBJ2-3,CASSESIYVAGFTDTQYF
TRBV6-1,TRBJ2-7,CASSDRGGPYEQYF
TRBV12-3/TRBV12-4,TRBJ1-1,CASKPGTGGGVGTEAFF
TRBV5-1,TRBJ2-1,CASSIRPQARGNEQFF
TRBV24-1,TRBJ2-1,CATSDPGETNEQFF
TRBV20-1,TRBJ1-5,CSAKQGGYSNQPQHF
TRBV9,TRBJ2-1,CASSVTGTSGTRGNEQFF
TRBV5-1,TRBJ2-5,CASSLVGLTEETQYF
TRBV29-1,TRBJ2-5,CSAVGPPQETQYF
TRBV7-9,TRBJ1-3,CASSELGLSGNTIYF
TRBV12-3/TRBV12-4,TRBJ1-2,CASNSQGLSYGYTF
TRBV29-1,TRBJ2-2,CSAGTQNTGELFF
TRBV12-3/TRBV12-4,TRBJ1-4,CASSNRGYPNGGLFF
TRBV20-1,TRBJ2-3,CSAAGLGTGGRRDTQYF
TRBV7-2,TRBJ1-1,CASSMYPVPGTEAFF
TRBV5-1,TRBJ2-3,CASSLEGWGSTDTQYF
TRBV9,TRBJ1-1,CASSVGIGGRPTEAFF
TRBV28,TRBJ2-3,CASRHPELSTDTQYF
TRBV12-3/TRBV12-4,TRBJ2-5,CASSLSGVETQYF
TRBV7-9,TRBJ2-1,CASSKGIAGVEEQFF
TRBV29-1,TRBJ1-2,CSVGDRGRGGYTF
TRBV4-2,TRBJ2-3,CASNTGGIPTDTQYF
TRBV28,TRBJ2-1,CASSLTDNYNEQFF
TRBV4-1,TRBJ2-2,CASSPRGRANTGELFF
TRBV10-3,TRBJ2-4,CAISESSGGARNIQYF
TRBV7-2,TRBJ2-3,CASSFEATDTQYF
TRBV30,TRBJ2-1,CAWSRGGAAEQFF
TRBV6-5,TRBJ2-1,CASSYSGSSGGASQFF
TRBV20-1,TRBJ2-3,CSALLAEVTDTQYF
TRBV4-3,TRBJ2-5,CASSPEGGGAETQYF